These 11 T cell receptor beta chains came from one sample sequenced in a study of T cells in Graves' hyperthyroidism and ophthalmopathy. Template material for amplifying TCR beta CDR3 regions consisted of RNA transcripts. The HTBI set primed first-round TCR CDR3 RT-PCR. From the multiplex PCR reads, TCRdb called clonotypes with MiXCR, one entry per CDR3 protein. The table lists a few hundred thousand distinct CDR3 sequences, 40% to 55% of them singletons. Material: peripheral blood or thyroid tissue (not recorded which). These receptors were collected from a woman under 30 with Graves' hyperthyroidism.

This sequence joins TRBV20-1 and TRBJ1-2; 8 positions agree with TRBD1. Losses at the gene ends were 5 bases for V and 14 bases for J; bases not matched to a gene: 10. The CDR3 runs 11 residues. CDR1 and CDR2 from the germline V gene are DFQATT and SNEGSKA (reference sequence). For the CDR3, the DNA is TGCAGTGCTCGAACCGACAGGGGCGATACCTTC. Its protein is CSARTDRGDTF.

This clonotype was picked up many times. The chain has TRBV7-9 and TRBJ2-7, with D tentatively TRBD2 (5 bases). With 5 bases removed from V and 6 bases from J, the gap between germline ends came to 14 bases. The CDR3 loop spans 13 amino acids. Germline loops: CDR1 SEHNR, CDR2 FQNEAQ (reference sequence). This CDR3 reads CASSHELVPEQYF. The CDR3 DNA sequence: TGTGCCAGCAGCCACGAACTAGTACCCGAGCAGTACTTC.

This clonotype appeared many times. The J gene is TRBJ2-5, the V gene TRBV7-2; no reliable D call. This CDR3 is 12 amino acids long. Per germline, CDR1 SGHTA and CDR2 FQGNSA. Trimming took off 5 bases at V and 8 bases at J, with 12 bases between the two ends. The DNA for the CDR3 is TGTGCCAGCAGCCCTCACCAGCGTACCCAGTACTTC. This encodes CASSPHQRTQYF.

The count of this clonotype is one. The chain is built from TRBV20-1 and TRBJ1-5; 7 bases are a match to TRBD1. Germline V gene sequence: CDR1 DFQATT, CDR2 SNEGSKA (reference sequence). The CDR3 sequence is 15 residues long. Trimming took 5 bases from V and 7 from J; bases not matched to a gene: 14. In nucleotides, the CDR3 is TGCAGTGCTTCCTACAGGGGTCCCTTTCCACAGCCCCAGCATTTT. Protein: CSASYRGPFPQPQHF.

To note about this clonotype: Being one base from a much bigger clone, this may be a read error. The CDR3 region is CSVVRGPNTEAFF. DNA of the CDR3: TGCAGCGTTGTAAGGGGGCCGAACACTGAAGCTTTCTTT. The chain employs TRBV29-1 and TRBJ1-1; TRBD1 matches at 7 bases. The J segment lost 1 base and the V segment lost 4 bases, leaving 3 bases of the junction unmatched. CDR1 SQVTM and CDR2 ANQGSEA come from the germline V gene. This CDR3 region has 13 residues.

The rearrangement uses TRBV7-2 and TRBJ2-2, with TRBD1 as a possible D gene (6 bases). CDR1 is SGHTA and CDR2 is FQGNSA in the germline V gene. CDR3 length: 19 amino acids. V lost 5 bases, J lost 0 bases, and 22 bases lay in between. Here the CDR3 DNA reads TGTGCCAGCAGCCGCCCCGGGACACCCGTTCGCACGAACACCGGGGAGCTGTTTTTT. Protein: CASSRPGTPVRTNTGELFF.

This clonotype turned up a few times. The rearrangement uses TRBV19 and TRBJ1-4; D is possibly TRBD1 (6 bases). This CDR3 is 14 amino acids long. Germline CDR1 is LNHDA and CDR2 is SQIVND (reference sequence). Trimming pared 6 bases from V and 3 bases from J, leaving 11 bases between. CDR3 coding DNA: TGTGCCAGTAGAGAGGACAGACCTAATGAAAAACTGTTTTTT. It yields the protein CASREDRPNEKLFF.

The V call is TRBV7-9, the J call TRBJ1-1; no clear D. In germline, CDR1 is SEHNR, CDR2 FQNEAQ (reference sequence). This CDR3 comprises 13 residues. The V end lost 5 bases, the J end lost 3 bases, and 10 bases lay between the germline ends. The CDR3 DNA reads as TGTGCCAGCAGCCCTTATTTTGACACTGAAGCTTTCTTT. This encodes CASSPYFDTEAFF.

This clonotype was seen a single time. At one of its ends the junction is not consistent with the germline gene, which may arise from a read error. The DNA for the CDR3 is TGTGCCAGCAACCCCTCTGGGGCCTATCAGCCCCAGCATTTT. Its protein is CASNPSGAYQPQHF. The rearrangement links TRBV10-2 to TRBJ1-5; a weak D match, TRBD1 (5 bases). This CDR3 is built from 14 residues. In germline, CDR1 is WSHSY, CDR2 SAAADI.

This clonotype came up many times. The chain is built from TRBV15 and TRBJ2-7; TRBD1 might be the D (7 bases). Trimming took 3 bases from V and 5 from J, leaving 8 bases between them. Germline CDR1 and CDR2: LNHNV and YYDKDF (reference sequence). There are 12 residues in the CDR3. CDR3 amino acids: CATSSRGDEQYF. The CDR3 DNA reads TGTGCCACCAGCAGCAGGGGGGACGAGCAGTACTTC.

This clonotype has only one observation. The junction and the germline gene differ at one end; a read error may be behind it. The rearrangement links TRBV2 to TRBJ2-7, with 8 positions matching TRBD2. This CDR3 contains 13 residues. Germline CDR1 is SNHLY and CDR2 is FYNNEI. CDR3 nucleotide sequence: TGTGCCAGCACCAGCGGGAGTTCCTACGAGCAGCACTTC. Protein: CASTSGSSYEQHF.